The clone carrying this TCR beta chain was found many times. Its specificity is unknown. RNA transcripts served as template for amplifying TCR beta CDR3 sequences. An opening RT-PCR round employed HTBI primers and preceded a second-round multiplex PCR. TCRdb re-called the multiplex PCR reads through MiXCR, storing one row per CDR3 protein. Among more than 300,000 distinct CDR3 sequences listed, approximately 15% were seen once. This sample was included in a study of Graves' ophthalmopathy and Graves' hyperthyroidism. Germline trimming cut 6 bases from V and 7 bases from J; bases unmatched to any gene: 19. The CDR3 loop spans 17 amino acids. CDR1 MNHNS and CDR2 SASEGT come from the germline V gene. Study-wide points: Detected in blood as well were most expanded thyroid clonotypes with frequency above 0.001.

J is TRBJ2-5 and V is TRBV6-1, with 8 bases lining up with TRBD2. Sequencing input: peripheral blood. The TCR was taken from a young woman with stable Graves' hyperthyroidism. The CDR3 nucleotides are TGTGCCAGCAGGGGGCCTGGCGGGGGGTCCCCTCGGGGGACCCAGTACTTC. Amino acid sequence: CASRGPGGGSPRGTQYF.